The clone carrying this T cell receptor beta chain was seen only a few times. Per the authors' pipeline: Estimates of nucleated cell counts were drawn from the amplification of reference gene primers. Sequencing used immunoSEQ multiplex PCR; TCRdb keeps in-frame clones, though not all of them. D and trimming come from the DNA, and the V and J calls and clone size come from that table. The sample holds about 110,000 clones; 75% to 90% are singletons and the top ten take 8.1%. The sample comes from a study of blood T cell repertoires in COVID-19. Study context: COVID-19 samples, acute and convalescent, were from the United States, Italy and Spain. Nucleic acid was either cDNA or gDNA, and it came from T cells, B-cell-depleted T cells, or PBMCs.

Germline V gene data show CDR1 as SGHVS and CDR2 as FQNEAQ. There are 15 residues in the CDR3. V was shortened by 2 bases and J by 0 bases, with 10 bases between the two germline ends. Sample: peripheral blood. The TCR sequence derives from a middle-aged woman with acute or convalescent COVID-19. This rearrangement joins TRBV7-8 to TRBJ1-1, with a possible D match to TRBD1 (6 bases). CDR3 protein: CASSLLDRLNTEAFF. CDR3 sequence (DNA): TGTGCCAGCAGCTTATTAGACAGGCTGAACACTGAAGCTTTCTTT.